The 25 T cell receptor beta chains reported below all come from one sample, sequenced in a study of long-term antiretroviral therapy in people with HIV. A v3.0 immunoSEQ assay was performed at survey level. The assay was immunoSEQ multiplex PCR, and TCRdb's table has in-frame clones only and misses some. This sample has 7,500 to 10,000 clones, with around four fifths found just once. The starting material was unsorted PBMCs, obtained 0.7 years after starting antiretroviral therapy. Receptor source: a man aged 40-50 years with HIV.

The rearrangement uses TRBV5-1 and TRBJ2-7; 10 bases line up with TRBD2. The CDR3 length is 15 residues. The junction had 5 bases not matched to a gene; V was cut back by 5 bases and J by 0 bases. Germline V gene sequence: CDR1 SGHRS, CDR2 YFSETQ. The CDR3 reads CASSSGTSVSYEQYF. CDR3 bases: TGCGCCAGCAGTTCCGGGACTAGCGTCTCCTACGAGCAGTACTTC.

The rearrangement joins TRBV5-1 to TRBJ2-7; possibly TRBD1 for D (6 bases). The CDR3 length is 13 residues. V was cut by 5 bases and J by 3 bases, with 12 bases left in between. Per germline, CDR1 SGHRS and CDR2 YFSETQ. For the CDR3, the DNA is TGCGCCAGCAGGGAAGGGGGTGTCTACGAGCAGTACTTC. This gives the protein CASREGGVYEQYF. The full variable domain, in which reference TRBV5-1 and TRBJ2-7 provide the parts outside the CDR3, is KAGVTQTPRYLIKTRGQQVTLSCSPISGHRSVSWYQQTPGQGLQFLFEYFSETQRNKGNFPGRFSGRQFSNSRSEMNVSTLELGDSALYLCASREGGVYEQYFGPGTRLTVT.

The chain carries TRBV30 and TRBJ2-1, with 10 bases lining up with TRBD2. Losses at the gene ends were 8 bases for V and 14 bases for J; bases not matched to a gene: 9. The germline V gene encodes CDR1 GTSNPN and CDR2 SVGIG (reference sequence). The CDR3 runs 11 residues. CDR3 sequence: CAGLTGTSEFF. The CDR3 nucleotides read TGTGCCGGGCTCACCGGGACTAGCGAGTTCTTC.

The chain combines TRBV19 with TRBJ2-2; D unclear. The germline V and J ends were trimmed by 1 base and 3 bases, with 9 bases remaining between them. The CDR3 spans 15 residues. Germline CDR1 is LNHDA and CDR2 is SQIVND (reference sequence). The CDR3 DNA is TGTGCCAGTAGTATAGCACAGACACACACCGGGGAGCTGTTTTTT. Its protein product is CASSIAQTHTGELFF.

The rearrangement joins TRBV2 to TRBJ1-3; D remains ambiguous. Trimming took off 4 bases at V and 0 bases at J, with 13 bases between the two ends. This CDR3 region has 16 residues. Per germline, CDR1 SNHLY and CDR2 FYNNEI. The CDR3 DNA reads TGTGCCAGCAGTGCCTTGCCCAGGAACTCTGGAAACACCATATATTTT. Translation: CASSALPRNSGNTIYF.

CDR3 sequence reads: CASRKRLDGYNEQFF. CDR3 coding DNA: TGTGCCAGCAGAAAACGACTAGACGGCTACAATGAGCAGTTCTTC. The V gene is TRBV11-2, the J gene TRBJ2-1, with a tentative D call TRBD2 (6 bases). V lost 6 bases and J lost 3, with 15 bases in between. The CDR3 totals 15 residues. CDR1 is SGHAT and CDR2 is FQNNGV in the germline V gene.

The table lists this clone with a count of one. The CDR3 sequence is CAWRQGVGEKLFF. The CDR3 DNA follows: TGTGCCTGGAGACAGGGAGTGGGAGAAAAACTGTTTTTT. The genes are TRBV30 and TRBJ1-4; tentative D call: TRBD1 (6 bases). CDR3 size: 13 residues. Germline CDR1 is GTSNPN and CDR2 is SVGIG (reference sequence). The V end was cut by 3 bases, the J end by 8 bases, with 13 bases between.

This chain joins TRBV25-1 and TRBJ2-5, with D unclear. CDR1 is MGHDK, CDR2 SYGVNS, per germline. This CDR3 spans 14 amino acids. Trimming left V 3 bases short and J 5 bases short, with 13 bases between. Here the CDR3 DNA reads TGTGCCAGCAGTGAGGCCCGAGTTGGTGAGACCCAGTACTTC. It encodes CASSEARVGETQYF. Filled out from reference TRBV25-1 and TRBJ2-5, the complete variable domain reads EADIYQTPRYLVIGTGKKITLECSQTMGHDKMYWYQQDPGMELHLIHYSYGVNSTEKGDLSSESTVSRIRTEHFPLTLESARPSHTSQYLCASSEARVGETQYFGPGTRLLVL.

V and J are TRBV27 and TRBJ2-7; maybe TRBD1 (6 bases). The CDR3 extends over 14 amino acids. Germline assignment: CDR1 MNHEY and CDR2 SMNVEV (reference sequence). V was cut by 10 bases and J by 4 bases, with 20 bases left in between. The CDR3, as DNA: TGTGCCACCTCCACTGGCGGGCAGGGGTACGAGCAGTACTTC. Protein sequence: CATSTGGQGYEQYF.

The chain joins TRBV28 to TRBJ1-2; 8 bases align to TRBD1. With V trimmed by 6 bases and J by 5 bases, 8 bases remained unmatched. Germline V CDR1 and CDR2: MDHEN, SYDVKM. The CDR3 is 14 amino acids. CDR3 protein: CASRTTGDGYGYTF. CDR3 sequence (DNA): TGTGCCAGCAGAACGACAGGGGATGGTTATGGCTACACCTTC.

J is TRBJ2-1 and V is TRBV28, with 7 bases fitting TRBD1. Germline V gives CDR1 MDHEN, CDR2 SYDVKM. This CDR3 spans 13 amino acids. V was clipped by 5 bases and J by 8 bases; unmatched bases: 6. CDR3 sequence: CASSLPQGDEQFF. The CDR3 nucleotides read TGTGCCAGCAGTCTTCCTCAGGGGGATGAGCAGTTCTTC.

J is TRBJ2-7 and V is TRBV29-1; either TRBD1 or TRBD2 may fit D (5 bases each). The CDR3 sequence is 13 residues long. Germline lookup yields CDR1 SQVTM and CDR2 ANQGSEA. Trimming took 2 bases from V and 4 from J, leaving 12 bases between them. CDR3 nucleotide sequence: TGCAGCGTTGAACCGGGACCACCTTACGAGCAGTACTTC. Amino acids: CSVEPGPPYEQYF.

The gene calls are TRBV5-6 and TRBJ2-7; 8 positions match TRBD1. The ends lost 4 bases at V and 2 bases at J; junction bases unmatched: 8. There are 15 residues in the CDR3. Germline assignment: CDR1 SGHDT and CDR2 YYEEEE. In DNA form, the CDR3 reads TGTGCCAGCAGCCCGCCGGGACAGGCGACCTACGAGCAGTACTTC. Protein sequence: CASSPPGQATYEQYF. Full variable domain (remainder filled in from reference TRBV5-6 and TRBJ2-7): DAGVTQSPTHLIKTRGQQVTLRCSPKSGHDTVSWYQQALGQGPQFIFQYYEEEERQRGNFPDRFSGHQFPNYSSELNVNALLLGDSALYLCASSPPGQATYEQYFGPGTRLTVT.

The chain is built from TRBV19 and TRBJ1-4; 9 bases map to TRBD1. Germline CDR1 is LNHDA and CDR2 is SQIVND (reference sequence). The length of the CDR3 is 15 residues. The junction had 5 bases not matched to a gene; V was cut back by 5 bases and J by 4 bases. The chain's CDR3 is CASSSRDRDNEKLFF. The CDR3 coding sequence is TGTGCCAGTAGTTCCCGGGACAGGGATAATGAAAAACTGTTTTTT.

The chain uses TRBV11-2 and TRBJ2-1; 12 bases match TRBD2. The J segment lost 9 bases and the V segment lost 8 bases, leaving 8 bases of the junction unmatched. Germline lookup yields CDR1 SGHAT and CDR2 FQNNGV. CDR3 length equals 14 residues. As DNA, the CDR3 is TGTGCCAGCCGACTAGCGGGGGCTAGTGGTGAGCAGTTCTTC. This gives the protein CASRLAGASGEQFF.

This clone appeared a single time. The V gene is TRBV14, the J gene TRBJ2-7, with D uncertain. Trimming left V 0 bases short and J 2 bases short, with 5 bases between. This CDR3 has 13 amino acids. CDR1 is SGHDN, CDR2 FVKESK, per germline. CDR3 loop: CASSQETPYEQYF. CDR3 bases: TGTGCCAGCAGCCAAGAGACCCCCTACGAGCAGTACTTC.

The rearrangement uses TRBV18 and TRBJ2-1, with D uncertain. CDR3 length equals 16 residues. In germline, CDR1 is KGHSH, CDR2 LQKENI. With 3 bases removed from V and 0 bases from J, the gap between germline ends came to 12 bases. As DNA, the CDR3 is TGTGCCAGCTCACCCGTAGGGTCGAGCTCCTACAATGAGCAGTTCTTC. Its translation: CASSPVGSSSYNEQFF.

V gene TRBV30 combines with J gene TRBJ2-1; D is perhaps TRBD2 (5 bases). The CDR3 sequence is 14 residues long. Germline V lookup: CDR1 GTSNPN, CDR2 SVGIG (reference sequence). V was trimmed by 0 bases and J by 12 bases, leaving 18 bases between them. This chain's CDR3 is CAWSVSRGVPGQFF. The CDR3 DNA reads as TGTGCCTGGAGTGTTAGTCGGGGAGTTCCCGGGCAGTTCTTC.

This clone was counted only a few times. The V call is TRBV4-2, the J call TRBJ2-3; 10 bases fit TRBD2. The CDR3 length is 16 residues. CDR1 is LGHNA, CDR2 YNFKEQ, per germline. V lost 5 bases to trimming and J lost 4 bases; unmatched junction nucleotides: 9. This chain's CDR3 is CASSATVAGGADTQYF. The CDR3 DNA follows: TGTGCCAGCAGCGCGACCGTAGCGGGAGGCGCAGATACGCAGTATTTT.

The chain joins TRBV7-9 to TRBJ2-4; maybe TRBD2 (5 bases). In germline, CDR1 is SEHNR, CDR2 FQNEAQ (reference sequence). This CDR3 comprises 16 residues. Trimming took off 3 bases at V and 5 bases at J, with 17 bases between the two ends. The CDR3 sequence is CASSLGLGRWQNIQYF. DNA of the CDR3: TGTGCCAGCAGCTTGGGTCTGGGGAGATGGCAAAACATTCAGTACTTC.

The rearrangement uses TRBV7-2 and TRBJ2-7, with TRBD1 matching over 12 bases. Trimming took 3 bases from V and 9 from J; bases not matched to a gene: 9. This CDR3 spans 15 amino acids. Per the germline V gene, CDR1 is SGHTA and CDR2 is FQGNSA. Here the CDR3 reads CASSFQPGQGARQYF. DNA of the CDR3: TGTGCCAGCAGCTTCCAACCGGGACAGGGGGCGAGGCAGTACTTC.

The chain is built from TRBV5-4 and TRBJ2-7, with D tentatively TRBD1 (6 bases). V was cut by 0 bases and J by 3 bases, with 13 bases left in between. Per germline, CDR1 SGHNT and CDR2 YYREEE (reference sequence). The CDR3 loop spans 15 amino acids. The CDR3 is CASSLVTMGHYEQYF. CDR3 sequence (DNA): TGTGCCAGCAGCTTGGTCACAATGGGACACTACGAGCAGTACTTC.

This clone was detected once. The chain combines TRBV28 with TRBJ1-5, with D perhaps matching TRBD1 (5 bases). The germline CDR1 and CDR2 sequences are MDHEN and SYDVKM. V lost 3 bases to trimming and J lost 6 bases, with 12 bases between them. The CDR3 contains 14 residues. The CDR3 DNA is TGTGCCAGCAGTTTTATAGGGGAGGTTCAGCCCCAGCATTTT. Translating it yields CASSFIGEVQPQHF.

This chain joins TRBV19 and TRBJ1-5; 8 bases align to TRBD1. V shed 9 bases, J shed 3 bases, and the junction held 4 bases outside the gene matches. The CDR3 spans 13 residues. Germline V gene lookup returns CDR1 LNHDA and CDR2 SQIVND (reference sequence). The chain's CDR3 is CASSGQDNQPQHF. The CDR3 DNA reads TGTGCCAGCTCGGGACAGGACAATCAGCCCCAGCATTTT.

The chain is built from TRBV19 and TRBJ1-5; possible D gene TRBD1, 6 bases. The germline V and J ends were trimmed by 10 bases and 0 bases, with 16 bases remaining between them. This CDR3 is 15 amino acids long. CDR1 is LNHDA, CDR2 SQIVND, per germline (reference sequence). CDR3 sequence: CATNLDSYSNQPQHF. CDR3 in DNA: TGTGCCACCAACCTGGACAGCTATAGCAATCAGCCCCAGCATTTT.